This T cell receptor (beta chain) was profiled in a study of cytomegalovirus exposure and HLA in healthy donors. About the research overall: Out of roughly 200 million T cells, an earlier analysis found around 120 million unique TCR beta sequences in total. Overall study results and limits: Presence/absence analyses treated sequencing depth as roughly uniform across donors. Among donors in an Asian-associated ancestry cluster, a later analysis reportedly found fewer N-insertions than the roughly 700-donor mean. Apart from CMV serostatus, no immune exposure information was available.

The germline V gene encodes CDR1 SGDLS and CDR2 YYNGEE. Trimming cost V 0 bases and J 0 bases, with 10 bases left between them. The length of the CDR3 is 15 residues. The PCR was carried out with 60 Vbeta primers and 13 Jbeta primers. Clones were sequenced by immunoSEQ multiplex PCR, and TCRdb holds only the in-frame ones, with some missing. This table has about 200,000 clones, 75% to 90% appearing once. Note on this clone: The antigen is not known.

J is TRBJ2-7 and V is TRBV9; D is unresolved. Sequencing was performed on PBMCs. This TCR was sampled from a woman between 40 and 55 years old in good health and CMV-seronegative. Here the CDR3 DNA reads TGTGCCAGCAGCGTAGGTCCGCTAGTCTCCTACGAGCAGTACTTC. Translating it yields CASSVGPLVSYEQYF. Full variable domain (outside the CDR3, taken from reference TRBV9 and TRBJ2-7): DSGVTQTPKHLITATGQRVTLRCSPRSGDLSVYWYQQSLDQGLQFLIQYYNGEERAKGNILERFSAQQFPDLHSELNLSSLELGDSALYFCASSVGPLVSYEQYFGPGTRLTVT.